Sequencing of this T cell receptor beta chain was carried out in a study of T cell changes during pregnancy in multiple sclerosis. Germline CDR1 reads SGHRS; CDR2 reads YFSETQ. The CDR3 is made up of 15 amino acids. J was trimmed by 8 bases and V by 2 bases; bases with no gene match: 6. Sequencing was performed with immunoSEQ multiplex PCR; in TCRdb, only in-frame clones are kept and a portion is missing. The table shows 90,000 to 130,000 clones, with 80% to 95% occurring only once. Sequencing was performed on peripheral blood, taken in the third trimester of pregnancy. The source is a female donor with multiple sclerosis, enrolled in a pregnancy study. This chain joins TRBV5-1 and TRBJ2-2; 10 bases map to TRBD2. CDR3 in DNA: TGCGCCAGCAGCTTCACTAGCGGGACGTCTGGGGAGCTGTTTTTT. This translates into CASSFTSGTSGELFF. The full variable domain, its missing parts supplied by reference TRBV5-1 and TRBJ2-2, is KAGVTQTPRYLIKTRGQQVTLSCSPISGHRSVSWYQQTPGQGLQFLFEYFSETQRNKGNFPGRFSGRQFSNSRSEMNVSTLELGDSALYLCASSFTSGTSGELFFGEGSRLTVL.